This entry lists 9 T cell receptor beta chains sequenced from one sample in a study of cytomegalovirus exposure and HLA in healthy donors. PCR primers comprised 60 Vbeta and 13 Jbeta primers. The data were produced by immunoSEQ multiplex PCR, yet TCRdb's version contains in-frame clones alone and is incomplete. The repertoire includes under 150,000 clones, 65% to 90% of them detected once, and under 5% sits in the top ten. Sequencing used PBMCs. These receptor sequences come from a woman aged 30 to 39 in good health and CMV-seronegative.

This rearrangement joins TRBV28 to TRBJ2-2, with D perhaps TRBD1 (7 bases). Germline V gene data show CDR1 as MDHEN and CDR2 as SYDVKM. CDR3 size: 20 residues. With 5 bases removed from V and 1 base from J, the gap between germline ends came to 26 bases. The CDR3 region is CASSLPVQGVASVNTGELFF. The DNA for the CDR3 is TGTGCCAGCAGTCTTCCCGTCCAGGGGGTAGCTAGCGTGAACACCGGGGAGCTGTTTTTT.

The rearrangement uses TRBV6-5 and TRBJ1-2; 10 nucleotides align to TRBD1. The junction had 6 bases not matched to a gene; V was cut back by 4 bases and J by 10 bases. The CDR3 loop spans 13 amino acids. CDR1 and CDR2 from the germline V gene are MNHEY and SVGAGI. CDR3: CASSLGTGAPYTF. CDR3 coding DNA: TGTGCCAGCAGTTTAGGGACAGGGGCACCCTACACCTTC.

The chain combines TRBV7-6 with TRBJ2-5; 7 bases fit TRBD2. This CDR3 is built from 17 residues. V trimming: 4 bases; J trimming: 1 base; junction bases outside the gene matches: 12. Germline CDR1 is SGHVS and CDR2 is FNYEAQ. CDR3 bases: TGTGCCAGCAGCTCAGGCCGGCTAGCGGACCGCCAAGAGACCCAGTACTTC. Its translation is CASSSGRLADRQETQYF.

The chain employs TRBV15 and TRBJ2-7; 8 nucleotides line up with TRBD2. J was trimmed by 1 base and V by 3 bases; bases with no gene match: 8. There are 16 residues in the CDR3. Looked up from germline, CDR1 is LNHNV and CDR2 is YYDKDF (reference sequence). For the CDR3, the DNA is TGTGCCACCAGCAGGGATTTGCTAGCGGGTTCCTACGAGCAGTACTTC. Its protein is CATSRDLLAGSYEQYF.

This chain links TRBV30 with TRBJ2-1; 9 nucleotides align to TRBD2. Germline-derived CDR1 and CDR2 are GTSNPN and SVGIG (reference sequence). V lost 2 bases and J lost 1; bases outside the gene matches: 3. This CDR3 is 15 amino acids long. In nucleotides, the CDR3 is TGTGCCTGGAGTTCTAGCGGGGCTTCCTACAATGAGCAGTTCTTC. Residues: CAWSSSGASYNEQFF.

The chain is built from TRBV11-2 and TRBJ2-2; tentative D call: TRBD1 (5 bases). The germline V and J ends were trimmed by 5 bases and 1 base, with 14 bases remaining between them. Germline assignment: CDR1 SGHAT and CDR2 FQNNGV. The CDR3 spans 16 residues. Here the CDR3 DNA reads TGTGCCAGCAGCACCCTCCCGCAGGGGAACACCGGGGAGCTGTTTTTT. Its protein is CASSTLPQGNTGELFF.

This sequence joins TRBV13 and TRBJ1-2; TRBD1 aligns across 7 bases. CDR3 size: 16 residues. Looked up from germline, CDR1 is PRHDT and CDR2 is FYEKMQ (reference sequence). Trimming at V came to 0 bases and at J to 8 bases, leaving 12 bases not matched to a gene. In nucleotides, the CDR3 is TGTGCCAGCAGCTTAGGGCAAGGGGACAGTTCATACGGCTACACCTTC. As protein: CASSLGQGDSSYGYTF. The complete variable domain, with remaining parts taken from reference TRBV13 and TRBJ1-2, reads AAGVIQSPRHLIKEKRETATLKCYPIPRHDTVYWYQQGPGQDPQFLISFYEKMQSDKGSIPDRFSAQQFSDYHSELNMSSLELGDSALYFCASSLGQGDSSYGYTFGSGTRLTVV.

The J gene is TRBJ2-2, the V gene TRBV18, with TRBD1 matching over 8 bases. This CDR3 has 15 residues. Germline lookup yields CDR1 KGHSH and CDR2 LQKENI. J lost 2 bases, V lost 5 bases, and 4 bases had no gene match. CDR3 in DNA: TGTGCCAGCTCATTTCAGGGGGCAAACACCGGGGAGCTGTTTTTT. It specifies CASSFQGANTGELFF.

V usage is TRBV28 and J usage is TRBJ2-1; D not certain. Germline CDR1 MDHEN, CDR2 SYDVKM. The CDR3 runs to 12 residues. Trimming took 3 bases from V and 5 from J, leaving 5 bases between them. CDR3 loop: CASSFSDNEQFF. The CDR3, as DNA: TGTGCCAGCAGTTTTTCGGACAATGAGCAGTTCTTC.